This record concerns one T cell receptor beta chain sequence. Antigen specificity is unknown. In the PCR, 60 Vbeta and 13 Jbeta primers were used. Method: immunoSEQ multiplex PCR; TCRdb's copy keeps in-frame clones and lacks some. The sample has roughly 130,000 clones; about 78% are singletons. CDR1 and CDR2 from the germline V gene are MNHNS and SASEGT. J was trimmed by 6 bases and V by 6 bases; bases with no gene match: 2. There are 12 residues in the CDR3. These data are taken from a study of cytomegalovirus exposure and HLA in healthy donors. Study-wide results and limits: Available immune exposure information covered CMV serostatus only.

Sequenced sample: PBMCs. The TCR originated in a human donor in good health. V usage is TRBV6-1 and J usage is TRBJ2-4, with TRBD1 identical over 7 bases. This CDR3 reads CASRRQGNIQYF. The CDR3 DNA sequence: TGTGCCAGCAGGAGACAGGGAAACATTCAGTACTTC.